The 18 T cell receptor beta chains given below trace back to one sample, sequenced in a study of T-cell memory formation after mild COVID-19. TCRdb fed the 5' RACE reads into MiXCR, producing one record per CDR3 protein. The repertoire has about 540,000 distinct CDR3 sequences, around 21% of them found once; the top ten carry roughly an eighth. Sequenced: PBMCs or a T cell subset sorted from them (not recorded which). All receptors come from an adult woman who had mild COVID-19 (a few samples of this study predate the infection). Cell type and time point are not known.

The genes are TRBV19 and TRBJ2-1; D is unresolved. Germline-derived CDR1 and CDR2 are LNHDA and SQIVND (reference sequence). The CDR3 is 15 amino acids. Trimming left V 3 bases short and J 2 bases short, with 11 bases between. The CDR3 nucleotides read TGTGCCAGTAGTATTTCCTATGGTCCCTACAATGAGCAGTTCTTC. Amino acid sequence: CASSISYGPYNEQFF.

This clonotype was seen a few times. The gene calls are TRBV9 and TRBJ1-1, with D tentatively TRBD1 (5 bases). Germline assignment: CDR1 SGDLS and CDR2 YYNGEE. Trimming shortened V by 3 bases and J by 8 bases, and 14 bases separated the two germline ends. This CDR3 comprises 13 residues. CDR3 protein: CASSAGGWTEAFF. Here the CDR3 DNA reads TGTGCCAGCAGCGCCGGGGGTTGGACAGAAGCTTTCTTT.

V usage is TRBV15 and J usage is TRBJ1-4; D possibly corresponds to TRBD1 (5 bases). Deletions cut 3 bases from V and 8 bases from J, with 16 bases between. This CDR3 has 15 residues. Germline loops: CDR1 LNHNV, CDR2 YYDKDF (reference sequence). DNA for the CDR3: TGTGCCACCAGCAGTGGGTCGAGTGGGACGGAAAAACTGTTTTTT. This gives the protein CATSSGSSGTEKLFF.

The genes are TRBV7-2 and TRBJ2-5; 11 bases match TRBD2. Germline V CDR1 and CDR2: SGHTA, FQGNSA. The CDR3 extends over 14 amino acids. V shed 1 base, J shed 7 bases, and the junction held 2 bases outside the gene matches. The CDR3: CASSLGGTSGTQYF. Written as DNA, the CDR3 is TGTGCCAGCAGCTTAGGCGGGACTAGCGGGACCCAGTACTTC.

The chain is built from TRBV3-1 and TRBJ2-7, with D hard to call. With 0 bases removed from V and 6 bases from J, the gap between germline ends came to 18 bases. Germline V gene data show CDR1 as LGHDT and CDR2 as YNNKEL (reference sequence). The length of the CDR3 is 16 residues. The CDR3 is CASSQELGRAEREQYF. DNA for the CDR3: TGTGCCAGCAGCCAAGAATTGGGTCGGGCGGAGCGCGAGCAGTACTTC.

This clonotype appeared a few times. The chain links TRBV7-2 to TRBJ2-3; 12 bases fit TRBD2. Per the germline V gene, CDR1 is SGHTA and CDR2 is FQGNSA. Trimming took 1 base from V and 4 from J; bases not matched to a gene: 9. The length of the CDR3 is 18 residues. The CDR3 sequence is CASSLVPGLAGEADTQYF. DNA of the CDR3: TGTGCCAGCAGCTTAGTGCCGGGACTAGCGGGTGAAGCAGATACGCAGTATTTT.

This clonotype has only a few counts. The CDR3 DNA reads as TGTGCCAGCAGCTTAAACTTCGGGTTCGCAGATACGCAGTATTTT. It codes for CASSLNFGFADTQYF. This chain connects TRBV11-2 to TRBJ2-3; D is ambiguous. Looked up from germline, CDR1 is SGHAT and CDR2 is FQNNGV. V was clipped by 2 bases and J by 4 bases, with 13 bases between them. CDR3 length: 15 residues.

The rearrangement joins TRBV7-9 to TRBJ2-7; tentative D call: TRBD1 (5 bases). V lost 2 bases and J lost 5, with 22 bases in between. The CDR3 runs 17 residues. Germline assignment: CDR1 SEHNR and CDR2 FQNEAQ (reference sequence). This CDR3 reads CASSLWFVGQGNDEQYF. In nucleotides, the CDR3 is TGTGCCAGCAGCTTATGGTTTGTAGGGCAGGGTAACGACGAGCAGTACTTC.

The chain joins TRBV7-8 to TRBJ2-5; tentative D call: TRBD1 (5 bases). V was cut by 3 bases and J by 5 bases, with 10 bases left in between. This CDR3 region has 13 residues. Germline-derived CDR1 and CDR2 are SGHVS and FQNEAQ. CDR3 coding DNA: TGTGCCAGCAGCTTCCAAGGGGCCGAGACCCAGTACTTC. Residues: CASSFQGAETQYF.

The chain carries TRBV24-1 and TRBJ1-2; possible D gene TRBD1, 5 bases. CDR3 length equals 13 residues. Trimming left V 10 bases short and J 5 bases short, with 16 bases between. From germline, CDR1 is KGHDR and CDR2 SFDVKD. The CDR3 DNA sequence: TGTGCCACTTCCGCGGAGACAGCTTATGGCTACACCTTC. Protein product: CATSAETAYGYTF.

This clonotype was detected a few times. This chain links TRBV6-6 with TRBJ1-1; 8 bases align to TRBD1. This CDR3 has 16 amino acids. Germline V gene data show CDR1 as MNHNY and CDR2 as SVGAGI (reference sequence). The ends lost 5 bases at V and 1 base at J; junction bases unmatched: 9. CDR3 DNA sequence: TGTGCCAGCAGTCATGGGACAGGAGAAGGGAACACTGAAGCTTTCTTT. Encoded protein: CASSHGTGEGNTEAFF.

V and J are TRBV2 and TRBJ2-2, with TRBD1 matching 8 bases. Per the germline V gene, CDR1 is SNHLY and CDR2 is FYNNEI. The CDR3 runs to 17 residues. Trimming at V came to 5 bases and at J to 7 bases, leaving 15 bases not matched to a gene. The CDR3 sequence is CASSPPWNRGSHGELFF. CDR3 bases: TGTGCCAGCAGTCCTCCCTGGAACAGGGGGTCTCACGGGGAGCTGTTTTTT.

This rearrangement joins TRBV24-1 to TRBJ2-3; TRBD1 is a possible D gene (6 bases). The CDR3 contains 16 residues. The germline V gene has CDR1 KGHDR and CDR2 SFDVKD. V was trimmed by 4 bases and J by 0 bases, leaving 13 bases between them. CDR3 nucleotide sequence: TGTGCCACCAGTGACCTGACAGGCCTCAGCACAGATACGCAGTATTTT. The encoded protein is CATSDLTGLSTDTQYF.

The CDR3 region has the DNA TGTGCCAGCAGCCATGAAGGGGGCGGCTACGAGCAGTACTTC. This gives the protein CASSHEGGGYEQYF. The chain links TRBV7-9 to TRBJ2-7; TRBD1 matches 7 bases. J gave up 3 bases and V 5 bases, and 7 bases lay outside the gene matches. The CDR3 has 14 amino acids. CDR1 is SEHNR, CDR2 FQNEAQ, per germline (reference sequence).

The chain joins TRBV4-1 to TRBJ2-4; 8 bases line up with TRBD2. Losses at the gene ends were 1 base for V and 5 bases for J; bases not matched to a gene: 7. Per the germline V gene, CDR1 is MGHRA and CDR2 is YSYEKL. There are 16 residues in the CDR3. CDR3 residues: CASSQVAGGQENIQYF. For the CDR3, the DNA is TGCGCCAGCAGCCAAGTGGCGGGGGGCCAAGAAAACATTCAGTACTTC.

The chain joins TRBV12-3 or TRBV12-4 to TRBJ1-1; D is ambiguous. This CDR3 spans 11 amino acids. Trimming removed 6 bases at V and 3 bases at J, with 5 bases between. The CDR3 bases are TGTGCCAGCAGGCCGGACACTGAAGCTTTCTTT. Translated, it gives CASRPDTEAFF.

In DNA form, the CDR3 reads TGTGCCAGCAGCACCACGGGACTAGCGGGAGTTGAGACCCAGTACTTC. Translation gives CASSTTGLAGVETQYF. V usage is TRBV7-2 and J usage is TRBJ2-5; 14 bases line up with TRBD2. The V segment lost 5 bases and the J segment 5 bases; nucleotides outside the gene matches: 7. The CDR3 consists of 16 residues. From germline, CDR1 is SGHTA and CDR2 FQGNSA. The whole variable domain, remainder taken from reference TRBV7-2 and TRBJ2-5, is GAGVSQSPSNKVTEKGKDVELRCDPISGHTALYWYRQSLGQGLEFLIYFQGNSAPDKSGLPSDRFSAERTGGSVSTLTIQRTQQEDSAVYLCASSTTGLAGVETQYFGPGTRLLVL.

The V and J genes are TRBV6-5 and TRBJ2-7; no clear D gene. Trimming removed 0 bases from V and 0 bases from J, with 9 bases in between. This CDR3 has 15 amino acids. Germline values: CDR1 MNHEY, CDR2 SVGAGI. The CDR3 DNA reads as TGTGCCAGCAGTTACTCGCCCGAGAGCTCCTACGAGCAGTACTTC. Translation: CASSYSPESSYEQYF.